Only a few counts were recorded for the clone carrying this T cell receptor beta chain. Its antigen remains unidentified. Germline values: CDR1 SQVTM, CDR2 ANQGSEA. Trimming removed 4 bases at V and 2 bases at J, with 9 bases between. The CDR3 runs 13 residues. The source of the sample is a study of CD8+CD57+ T cells in acquired aplastic anemia. Study context: Isolated CD4+ and CD8+ cells, once sorted, yielded DNA averaging about 3.1 ug.

Genomic DNA acted as the template from which TCR beta VDJ combination and CDR3 sequence profiling were carried out. TCRdb redid the calling of the reads with MiXCR, one entry per CDR3 protein. This sample has about 160,000 distinct CDR3 sequences, with less than 60% found just once. Study-wide points: CD8+ Simpson's diversity in patients was not significantly different from that in controls. About 29 sequences, all CD8+ CDR3, were shared between patients and controls.

Patients picked for sequencing had shown CD8+CD57+ cell expansion detected by flow cytometry. Severe acquired aplastic anemia was diagnosed in all patients. This receptor was taken from a human donor with aplastic anemia. The chain has TRBV29-1 and TRBJ1-3; no definite D call. The sequencing sample was made of sorted CD4+, CD8+, or CD8+CD57+ T cells (not recorded which) from PBMCs. The CDR3 sequence is CSVGIGTGNTIYF. The CDR3, as DNA: TGCAGCGTTGGAATTGGGACTGGAAACACCATATATTTT.